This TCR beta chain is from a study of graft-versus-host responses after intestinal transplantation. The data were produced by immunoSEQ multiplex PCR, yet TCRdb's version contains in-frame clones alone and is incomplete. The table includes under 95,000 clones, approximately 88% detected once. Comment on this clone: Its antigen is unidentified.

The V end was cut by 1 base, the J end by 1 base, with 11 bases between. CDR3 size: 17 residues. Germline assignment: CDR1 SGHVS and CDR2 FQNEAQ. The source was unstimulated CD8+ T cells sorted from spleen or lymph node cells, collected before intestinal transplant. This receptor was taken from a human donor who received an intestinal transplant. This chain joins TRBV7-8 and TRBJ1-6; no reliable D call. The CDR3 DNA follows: TGTGCCAGCAGCTTAGTCCCCCCGGGGTCCTATAATTCACCCCTCCACTTT. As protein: CASSLVPPGSYNSPLHF.